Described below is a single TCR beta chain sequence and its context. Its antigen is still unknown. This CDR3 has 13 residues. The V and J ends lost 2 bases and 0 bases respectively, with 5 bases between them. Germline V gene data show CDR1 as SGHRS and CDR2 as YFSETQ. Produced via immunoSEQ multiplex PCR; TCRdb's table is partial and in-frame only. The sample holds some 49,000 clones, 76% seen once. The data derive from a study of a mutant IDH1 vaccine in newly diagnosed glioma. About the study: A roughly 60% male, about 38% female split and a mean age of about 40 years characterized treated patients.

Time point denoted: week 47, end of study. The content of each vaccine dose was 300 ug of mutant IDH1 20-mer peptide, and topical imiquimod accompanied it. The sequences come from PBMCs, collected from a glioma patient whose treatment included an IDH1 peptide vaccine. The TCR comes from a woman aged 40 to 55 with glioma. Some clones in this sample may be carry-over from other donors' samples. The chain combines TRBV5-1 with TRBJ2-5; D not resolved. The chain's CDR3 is CASSFEDQETQYF. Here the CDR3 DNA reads TGCGCCAGCAGCTTCGAAGACCAAGAGACCCAGTACTTC.